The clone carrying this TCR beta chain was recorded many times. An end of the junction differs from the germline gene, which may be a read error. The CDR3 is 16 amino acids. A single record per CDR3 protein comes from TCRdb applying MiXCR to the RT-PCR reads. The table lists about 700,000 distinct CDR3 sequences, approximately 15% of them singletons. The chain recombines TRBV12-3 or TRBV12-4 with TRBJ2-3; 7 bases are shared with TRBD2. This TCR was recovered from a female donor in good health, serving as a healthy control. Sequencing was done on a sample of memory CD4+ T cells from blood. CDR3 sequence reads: CASRFLGRTTTDTQYF. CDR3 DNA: TGTGCCAGCCGTTTTCTCGGGAGGACAACCACAGATACGCAGTATTTT.